A selection of T cell receptor beta chains follows, all from one sample in a study of CD8 T cells in ankylosing spondylitis. Via MiXCR, TCRdb re-called the 5' RACE reads, giving one row per CDR3 protein. The table lists about 500,000 distinct CDR3 sequences, roughly 12% of them singletons. The source material was blood, either unsorted or a sorted T cell fraction (not recorded which). The receptors were gathered from a male donor with ankylosing spondylitis. The conserved cysteine and the conserved F or W are not part of the CDR3 here. Clone size is given for some rows only: seen once, a few or many times, or a class if the clone is expanded.

v_call | clone_size | cdr3_aa
TRBV12-3/TRBV12-4 | many | ASSLYRDNEQF
TRBV12-3/TRBV12-4 | NA | ASSFGTGGLVNTEAF
TRBV5-4 | NA | ASSLKLGLYNEQF
TRBV20-1 | few | SATGTTTYKNIQY
TRBV6-1 | few | ASSGLISTDTQY
TRBV24-1 | NA | ATSDREEQPQH
TRBV7-2 | few | ASSPTGTGQNTIY
TRBV5-1 | few | ASSLEQGRAF
TRBV11-2 | few | ASSPKREGVQY
TRBV7-9 | NA | ASSLVSRRQETQY
TRBV7-9 | NA | ASSLPLAGYSEQY
TRBV7-2 | NA | ASSSPPSGVVEQF